Shown below are 11 T cell receptor beta chains from a single sample sequenced in a study of T cells in Graves' hyperthyroidism and ophthalmopathy. Template material for amplifying TCR beta CDR3 regions consisted of RNA transcripts. Initially, a first-round RT-PCR of the TCR CDR3 employed the HTBI primer set. TCRdb reprocessed the multiplex PCR reads via MiXCR and lists one record per CDR3 protein. The profile shows about 420,000 distinct CDR3 sequences, about an eighth of them singletons. Input material: blood. The receptors were sampled from a woman in her late teens or twenties with Graves' hyperthyroidism.

The chain couples TRBV2 to TRBJ1-1; D perhaps matches TRBD1 (6 bases). V lost 6 bases, J lost 3 bases, and 20 bases lay in between. This CDR3 has 16 amino acids. Germline V gene sequence: CDR1 SNHLY, CDR2 FYNNEI. This CDR3 reads CASSKNRAGEDTEAFF. DNA for the CDR3: TGTGCCAGCAGCAAGAACCGGGCAGGGGAGGACACTGAAGCTTTCTTT.

The chain carries TRBV29-1 and TRBJ2-7; 8 bases align to TRBD1. The V segment lost 4 bases and the J segment 1 base; nucleotides outside the gene matches: 3. CDR3 length equals 13 residues. Germline V lookup: CDR1 SQVTM, CDR2 ANQGSEA. The CDR3 nucleotides are TGCAGCGTTGGACGACAGGGGTCCTACGAGCAGTACTTC. This sequence encodes CSVGRQGSYEQYF.

This clonotype has a count of ten or more. This chain links TRBV6-6 with TRBJ2-3; D might be TRBD1 or TRBD2, each matching 5 bases. V lost 2 bases and J 0 bases, leaving 9 bases between the germline ends. This CDR3 comprises 15 residues. Germline V gene sequence: CDR1 MNHNY, CDR2 SVGAGI (reference sequence). This CDR3 is CASSYAGTSTDTQYF. The CDR3 region has the DNA TGTGCCAGCAGTTACGCCGGGACCAGCACAGATACGCAGTATTTT.

This rearrangement joins TRBV14 to TRBJ2-1, with D unresolved. V was pared by 3 bases and J by 15 bases, with 15 bases between. The CDR3 covers 12 residues. In germline, CDR1 is SGHDN, CDR2 FVKESK. The CDR3 sequence: CASSQGRFFPFF. In DNA form, the CDR3 reads TGTGCCAGCAGCCAGGGTCGGTTTTTCCCGTTCTTC.

This clonotype was picked up many times. The chain couples TRBV3-1 to TRBJ2-7; 9 bases agree with TRBD2. Germline V gene lookup returns CDR1 LGHDT and CDR2 YNNKEL (reference sequence). This CDR3 has 16 amino acids. Trimming at V came to 2 bases and at J to 2 bases, leaving 7 bases not matched to a gene. This CDR3 is CASSQFLGGRAYEQYF. Here the CDR3 DNA reads TGTGCCAGCAGCCAATTTCTGGGCGGGAGGGCCTACGAGCAGTACTTC.

In this sample, this clonotype turned up a few times. The rearrangement links TRBV6-2 or TRBV6-3 to TRBJ2-6; D remains ambiguous. The CDR3 spans 15 residues. V lost 2 bases and J lost 0, with 5 bases in between. The germline gives CDR1 MNHEY, CDR2 SVGEGT. Here the CDR3 reads CASSYVDSGANVLTF. In DNA form, the CDR3 reads TGTGCCAGCAGTTACGTAGACTCTGGGGCCAACGTCCTGACTTTC.

This clonotype was seen repeatedly, ten times or more. J is TRBJ2-1 and V is TRBV7-6, with TRBD2 matching over 11 bases. CDR3 length: 19 residues. V lost 5 bases, J lost 0 bases, and 12 bases stayed unmatched. The germline CDR1 and CDR2 sequences are SGHVS and FNYEAQ. The CDR3 region is CASSPAPGLAVSSYNEQFF. In DNA form, the CDR3 reads TGTGCCAGCAGCCCCGCCCCGGGACTAGCGGTTAGCTCCTACAATGAGCAGTTCTTC. The complete variable domain, with remaining parts taken from reference TRBV7-6 and TRBJ2-1, reads GAGVSQSPRYKVTKRGQDVALRCDPISGHVSLYWYRQALGQGPEFLTYFNYEAQQDKSGLPNDRFSAERPEGSISTLTIQRTEQRDSAMYRCASSPAPGLAVSSYNEQFFGPGTRLTVL.

The CDR3 DNA follows: TGTGCCAGCAGTTGGTTCCCAGCGGGAGGGCCCCACAATGAGCAGTTCTTC. It codes for CASSWFPAGGPHNEQFF. The chain combines TRBV6-7 with TRBJ2-1; 10 bases are a match to TRBD2. TRBV6-7 is an ORF, and what it does is uncertain. The V gene end was trimmed by 4 bases and the J gene end by 5 bases; junction bases not matched to a gene: 11. This CDR3 region has 17 residues.

This clonotype has ten or more counts. V and J are TRBV7-9 and TRBJ2-2; the match to TRBD2 covers 7 bases. V shed 5 bases and J 5 bases; nucleotides not matched to a gene: 11. The CDR3 spans 16 residues. Germline V gives CDR1 SEHNR, CDR2 FQNEAQ (reference sequence). CDR3 nucleotides: TGTGCCAGCAGCCCCTCTCCGGGAGGAAGAACCGGGGAGCTGTTTTTT. Amino acids: CASSPSPGGRTGELFF. Supplemented by reference TRBV7-9 and TRBJ2-2, the full variable domain reads DTGVSQNPRHKITKRGQNVTFRCDPISEHNRLYWYRQTLGQGPEFLTYFQNEAQLEKSRLLSDRFSAERPKGSFSTLEIQRTEQGDSAMYLCASSPSPGGRTGELFFGEGSRLTVL.

With respect to this clonotype: Given a much more abundant clone one base away, this may be a read error. The chain combines TRBV3-1 with TRBJ2-3, with 9 positions matching TRBD2. Germline V lookup: CDR1 LGHDT, CDR2 YNNKEL (reference sequence). CDR3 length: 18 residues. V lost 4 bases, J lost 2 bases, and 13 bases stayed unmatched. The CDR3 DNA reads TGTGCCAGCAGCCCCCAGCGGGGGGTCGGGCAATACACAGATACGCAGTATTTT. Its translation is CASSPQRGVGQYTDTQYF.

This clonotype was seen a handful of times. V usage is TRBV10-3 and J usage is TRBJ2-7; 9 positions agree with TRBD1. With V trimmed by 6 bases and J by 3 bases, 6 bases remained unmatched. The CDR3 consists of 14 residues. Germline V CDR1 and CDR2: ENHRY, SYGVKD. The CDR3 bases are TGTGCCATCAGCAAACAGGGGGCGAGCTACGAGCAGTACTTC. Translation: CAISKQGASYEQYF.